This T cell receptor (beta chain) stems from a study of T cell responses to AZD1222 COVID-19 vaccine (TCRdb year 2021). In terms of the full investigation: TCR sequencing covered 230 or so trial participants: approximately 200 given two doses of AZD1222 and about 26 given two doses of MenACWY control vaccine. Trial participants were enrolled by age into 18-55, 56-69 and 70-plus year subgroups, with roughly 160, 29 and 62 TCR-sequenced participants respectively. Broad study findings and their caveats: Participants were mostly white British, with more females than males. The authors suggested clonal diversity may have been underestimated. The 56-69-year group was small, and its depth increase did not reach significance, likely because of low power. Because no samples from the day 14 peak response were available, repertoires could be characterized only after the peak T cell response. Conclusions about previously exposed vaccinees are limited, since just a handful of AZD1222 recipients were seropositive for SARS-CoV-2 at baseline. After two AZD1222 doses, spike-specific TCR breadth and depth were significantly higher than at day 0 and than in MenACWY recipients. Reportedly, close to half of the unique spike-specific TCRs recognized epitopes lying outside the regions that are mutated in the B.1.351 and B.1.1.7 variants. The vaccine-associated CD4 TCRs covered the entire spike protein, and the dominant responses fell in regions 160-218 and 743-854.

The intended sense of this specimen's time point label: about 28 days (+/-7) after the second vaccine dose. AZD1222 recipients with second doses at about 4 weeks or about 12 weeks were pooled, because spike-specific TCR depth and breadth did not differ between schedules. Vaccinee samples came from UK trials COV001 and COV002, including a single-blind randomized controlled phase 2/3 trial of AZD1222 (ChAdOx1 nCoV-19) in healthy adults. For TCRbeta chain sequencing, PBMC samples from trial participants were taken at day 0 and at day 28 after the second dose. The table lists this clone with a count of one. It has no known antigen specificity. It has no much larger one-base neighbor in the sample; base qualities were not kept. The CDR3 regions of human TCRbeta chains were subjected to immunosequencing. As for the authors' bioinformatics: Repertoire TCRs were matched against a reference library of SARS-CoV-2-specific TCRs generated with the MIRA antigen-specificity platform. Breadth meant the fraction of unique TCRs that were SARS-CoV-2-associated, whereas depth meant the fraction of total T cells that were SARS-CoV-2-associated. Using the MIRA data, each spike-specific TCR was mapped to the spike region that the TCR reacts to and placed in a CD4 or CD8 class. Log10-transformed breadth and depth values were compared by one-way ANOVA with Sidak's multiple comparisons tests. In TCRdb, the immuneACCESS table is reduced to in-frame sequences with V and J assigned. These tables do not hold every clone; where another copy was compared, an unresolved V gene accounts for under half, and the others remain unexplained. The V and J calls and clone size come from that table; D and trimming were worked out from the DNA. Present in this sample are approximately 72,000 clones, around 89% of which were seen just once. The ten most abundant clones make up 28% of the sample.

This receptor was identified in an adult who received the AZD1222 COVID-19 vaccine. The input for sequencing was peripheral blood, taken 28 days after the second AZD1222 dose.

The CDR3 sequence is CASSLIGVTSGRPDTQYF. The nucleotide sequence reads TGTGCCAGCAGCCTAATCGGCGTGACTAGCGGGAGGCCAGATACGCAGTATTTT. The chain is encoded by TRBV4-2 joined to TRBJ2-3; 13 middle bases align to TRBD2. Its CDR3 holds 18 amino acids, cysteine through phenylalanine. This entry keeps only the CDR3 DNA: 54 bases, framed from base 1. CDR1 and CDR2 are drawn from the germline V gene: LGHNA, YNFKEQ. Ends trimmed: V by 4 bases, J by 4 bases; bases unmatched to a gene: 11.